The rows below give T cell receptor beta chains drawn from one sample of a study of beta chain features in type 1 diabetes. Assay: immunoSEQ multiplex PCR; the TCRdb copy retains only in-frame clones and omits some. The sample contains about 140,000 clones, 6.5% to 8.5% of which appear only once. Sequenced sample: central memory CD4+ T cells from blood. The receptors stem from a woman aged 30 to 39 in good health. Each CDR3 is given with its conserved first and last residue. Each record gives: J gene, clone size, V gene, D gene, CDR3 protein, CDR3 DNA. The D gene is left open where the match is weak. Size is stated for part of the rows, as once, few or many counts, or as a class when the clone is expanded.

j_call: TRBJ2-3; clone_size: few; v_call: TRBV5-5; d_call: NA; cdr3_aa: CASSRVGEVTDTQYF; cdr3_nt: TGTGCCAGCAGCCGAGTTGGGGAGGTAACAGATACGCAGTATTTT
j_call: TRBJ2-3; clone_size: NA; v_call: TRBV5-1; d_call: TRBD1; cdr3_aa: CASSRAGTGVTDTQYF; cdr3_nt: TGCGCCAGCAGCCGGGCCGGGACAGGGGTCACAGATACGCAGTATTTT
j_call: TRBJ2-5; clone_size: NA; v_call: TRBV29-1; d_call: TRBD1; cdr3_aa: CSVERTGRGTQYF; cdr3_nt: TGCAGCGTTGAACGGACAGGGCGTGGGACCCAGTACTTC
j_call: TRBJ1-1; clone_size: NA; v_call: TRBV7-2; d_call: NA; cdr3_aa: CASSLVGGGTEAFF; cdr3_nt: TGTGCCAGCAGCTTAGTAGGGGGGGGCACTGAAGCTTTCTTT
j_call: TRBJ2-7; clone_size: few; v_call: TRBV19; d_call: TRBD1; cdr3_aa: CASSPIFTGGYEQYF; cdr3_nt: TGTGCCAGTAGCCCGATCTTCACAGGGGGCTACGAGCAGTACTTC
j_call: TRBJ2-3; clone_size: many; v_call: TRBV9; d_call: TRBD2; cdr3_aa: CASSPSGRGTDTQYF; cdr3_nt: TGTGCCAGCAGCCCAAGCGGGAGGGGCACAGATACGCAGTATTTT
j_call: TRBJ2-4; clone_size: NA; v_call: TRBV19; d_call: NA; cdr3_aa: CASSSAHLNIQYF; cdr3_nt: TGTGCCAGTAGTTCCGCACACCTAAACATTCAGTACTTC
j_call: TRBJ2-5; clone_size: medium-sized; v_call: TRBV7-2; d_call: TRBD2; cdr3_aa: CASSSQGLAEETQYF; cdr3_nt: TGTGCCAGCAGCTCTCAGGGACTAGCGGAAGAGACCCAGTACTTC
j_call: TRBJ2-7; clone_size: NA; v_call: TRBV4-2; d_call: NA; cdr3_aa: CASSQGTGPYEQYF; cdr3_nt: TGTGCCAGCAGCCAAGGGACTGGACCCTACGAGCAGTACTTC
j_call: TRBJ2-7; clone_size: few; v_call: TRBV7-6; d_call: TRBD1; cdr3_aa: CASSSTGDEQYF; cdr3_nt: TGTGCCAGCAGCTCCACAGGGGACGAGCAGTACTTC
j_call: TRBJ2-1; clone_size: many; v_call: TRBV30; d_call: TRBD2; cdr3_aa: CAWVPPRGRSYNEQFF; cdr3_nt: TGTGCCTGGGTCCCCCCGCGCGGGAGATCCTACAATGAGCAGTTCTTC
j_call: TRBJ2-2; clone_size: NA; v_call: TRBV6-5; d_call: NA; cdr3_aa: CASTPTTGELFF; cdr3_nt: TGTGCCAGCACCCCTACCACCGGGGAGCTGTTTTTT
j_call: TRBJ1-1; clone_size: NA; v_call: TRBV5-1; d_call: NA; cdr3_aa: CASSLGGRAANTEAFF; cdr3_nt: TGCGCCAGCAGCCTAGGAGGAAGGGCGGCGAACACTGAAGCTTTCTTT
j_call: TRBJ2-5; clone_size: NA; v_call: TRBV7-9; d_call: TRBD2; cdr3_aa: CASSLDLAGAGQYF; cdr3_nt: TGTGCCAGCAGCTTGGACTTAGCGGGAGCAGGGCAGTACTTC
j_call: TRBJ2-5; clone_size: few; v_call: TRBV2; d_call: TRBD2; cdr3_aa: CASSLAGGEETQYF; cdr3_nt: TGTGCCAGCAGTCTAGCGGGAGGTGAGGAGACCCAGTACTTC
j_call: TRBJ2-5; clone_size: NA; v_call: TRBV7-2; d_call: NA; cdr3_aa: CASSLNMGRGETQYF; cdr3_nt: TGTGCCAGCAGCTTAAATATGGGTAGAGGGGAGACCCAGTACTTC
j_call: TRBJ2-2; clone_size: many; v_call: TRBV5-1; d_call: TRBD2; cdr3_aa: CASSEGLAGAITGELFF; cdr3_nt: TGCGCCAGCAGCGAGGGACTAGCGGGGGCTATCACCGGGGAGCTGTTTTTT
j_call: TRBJ2-1; clone_size: few; v_call: TRBV7-3; d_call: TRBD2; cdr3_aa: CASSLTGGLAARNEQFF; cdr3_nt: TGTGCCAGCAGCTTAACGGGGGGACTAGCGGCGCGGAATGAGCAGTTCTTC
j_call: TRBJ1-5; clone_size: NA; v_call: TRBV7-2; d_call: TRBD1; cdr3_aa: CASSARTGVSNQPQHF; cdr3_nt: TGTGCCAGCAGCGCCAGGACAGGGGTTAGCAATCAGCCCCAGCATTTT
j_call: TRBJ1-3; clone_size: few; v_call: TRBV11-2; d_call: TRBD1; cdr3_aa: CASSPGQGDTIYF; cdr3_nt: TGTGCCAGCAGCCCCGGACAGGGAGACACCATATATTTT
j_call: TRBJ2-1; clone_size: NA; v_call: TRBV5-4; d_call: NA; cdr3_aa: CASSQERAFNEQFF; cdr3_nt: TGTGCCAGCAGCCAAGAACGAGCGTTCAATGAGCAGTTCTTC
j_call: TRBJ2-7; clone_size: NA; v_call: TRBV4-1; d_call: TRBD2; cdr3_aa: CASSPLAGAKDEQYF; cdr3_nt: TGCGCCAGCAGCCCGTTAGCGGGAGCGAAAGACGAGCAGTACTTC
j_call: TRBJ2-3; clone_size: few; v_call: TRBV2; d_call: TRBD2; cdr3_aa: CASMAGVRDTQYF; cdr3_nt: TGTGCCAGCATGGCGGGAGTCCGAGATACGCAGTATTTT
j_call: TRBJ2-3; clone_size: NA; v_call: TRBV5-1; d_call: NA; cdr3_aa: CASSFVTTPTDTQYF; cdr3_nt: TGCGCCAGCAGCTTTGTGACAACCCCGACAGATACGCAGTATTTT
j_call: TRBJ2-5; clone_size: NA; v_call: TRBV11-3; d_call: TRBD2; cdr3_aa: CASSPRTGLAGRETQYF; cdr3_nt: TGTGCCAGCAGCCCCCGAACAGGACTAGCTGGGAGGGAGACCCAGTACTTC
j_call: TRBJ2-5; clone_size: few; v_call: TRBV14; d_call: TRBD1; cdr3_aa: CASSQRTGAGETQYF; cdr3_nt: TGTGCCAGCAGCCAAAGGACAGGGGCAGGGGAGACCCAGTACTTC
j_call: TRBJ2-7; clone_size: NA; v_call: TRBV7-2; d_call: TRBD2; cdr3_aa: CASSLQGTSGSYEQYF; cdr3_nt: TGTGCCAGCAGCTTACAAGGGACTAGCGGCTCCTACGAGCAGTACTTC
j_call: TRBJ2-2; clone_size: few; v_call: TRBV28; d_call: TRBD2; cdr3_aa: CATLAGGTGELFF; cdr3_nt: TGTGCCACACTAGCGGGAGGCACCGGGGAGCTGTTTTTT
j_call: TRBJ2-3; clone_size: few; v_call: TRBV19; d_call: TRBD2; cdr3_aa: CASSISGSTDTQYF; cdr3_nt: TGTGCCAGTAGTATTAGCGGGAGCACAGATACGCAGTATTTT
j_call: TRBJ2-5; clone_size: few; v_call: TRBV5-4; d_call: TRBD2; cdr3_aa: CASSLGTSGLDSKTQYF; cdr3_nt: TGTGCCAGCAGCCTAGGGACTAGCGGGCTGGACTCTAAGACCCAGTACTTC
j_call: TRBJ1-5; clone_size: few; v_call: TRBV9; d_call: NA; cdr3_aa: CASSVGPSNQPQHF; cdr3_nt: TGTGCCAGCAGCGTTGGGCCTTCCAATCAGCCCCAGCATTTT
j_call: TRBJ1-5; clone_size: NA; v_call: TRBV30; d_call: TRBD1; cdr3_aa: CALRTGGSGQPQHF; cdr3_nt: TGTGCCCTACGGACAGGGGGAAGCGGTCAGCCCCAGCATTTT
j_call: TRBJ2-7; clone_size: few; v_call: TRBV7-2; d_call: TRBD2; cdr3_aa: CASSSLSTSDPYEQYF; cdr3_nt: TGTGCCAGCAGCTCCCTATCGACTAGCGATCCTTACGAGCAGTACTTC
j_call: TRBJ2-5; clone_size: many; v_call: TRBV4-3; d_call: TRBD2; cdr3_aa: CASSQDRAGGVETQYF; cdr3_nt: TGCGCCAGCAGCCAAGATCGAGCGGGAGGTGTAGAGACCCAGTACTTC
j_call: TRBJ1-2; clone_size: NA; v_call: TRBV7-2; d_call: TRBD1; cdr3_aa: CASSLGGAGGSNYGYTF; cdr3_nt: TGTGCCAGCAGCTTAGGGGGGGCAGGGGGCTCTAACTATGGCTACACCTTC
j_call: TRBJ1-1; clone_size: NA; v_call: TRBV6-6; d_call: NA; cdr3_aa: CASSYSGGTTEAFF; cdr3_nt: TGTGCCAGCAGTTACTCTGGGGGGACCACTGAAGCTTTCTTT
j_call: TRBJ2-1; clone_size: NA; v_call: TRBV9; d_call: TRBD1; cdr3_aa: CASSVPGGYEQFF; cdr3_nt: TGTGCCAGCAGCGTTCCAGGGGGCTATGAGCAGTTCTTC
j_call: TRBJ2-2; clone_size: NA; v_call: TRBV7-2; d_call: NA; cdr3_aa: CASSPRLATGELFF; cdr3_nt: TGTGCCAGCAGCCCCCGGCTAGCGACCGGGGAGCTGTTTTTT
j_call: TRBJ2-7; clone_size: few; v_call: TRBV5-4; d_call: TRBD1; cdr3_aa: CASSQDRITYEQYF; cdr3_nt: TGTGCCAGCAGCCAGGACAGGATTACCTACGAGCAGTACTTC
j_call: TRBJ2-5; clone_size: NA; v_call: TRBV7-2; d_call: TRBD2; cdr3_aa: CASSLWASGGPEGETQYF; cdr3_nt: TGTGCCAGCAGCTTATGGGCTAGCGGAGGGCCTGAGGGAGAGACCCAGTACTTC
j_call: TRBJ2-7; clone_size: NA; v_call: TRBV28; d_call: TRBD2; cdr3_aa: CASSLSGGWYEQYF; cdr3_nt: TGTGCCAGCAGTTTGTCGGGAGGATGGTACGAGCAGTACTTC
j_call: TRBJ2-1; clone_size: NA; v_call: TRBV10-3; d_call: TRBD2; cdr3_aa: CAISVGGLAGVDEQFF; cdr3_nt: TGTGCCATCAGTGTGGGCGGTCTAGCGGGCGTCGATGAGCAGTTCTTC